This T cell receptor (beta chain) appears in the sequencing data of a study of blood T cell repertoires in COVID-19. For the study at large: COVID-19 samples collected from the United States, Italy and Spain covered acute and convalescent phases. Nucleic acid was either cDNA or gDNA, and it came from T cells, B-cell-depleted T cells, or PBMCs.

Original handling: Reference gene primer amplification gave nucleated cell count estimates. The data were produced by immunoSEQ multiplex PCR, yet TCRdb's version contains in-frame clones alone and is incomplete. V and J calls and clone size are those listed in that table; D and trimming were worked out from the DNA. The profile shows approximately 100,000 clones, about 79% of them singletons. CDR3 length: 17 residues. The V and J ends lost 7 bases and 2 bases respectively, with 18 bases between them. Looked up from germline, CDR1 is SEHNR and CDR2 is FQNEAQ (reference sequence). The specimen sequenced was peripheral blood. The rearrangement uses TRBV7-9 and TRBJ2-6; D may be TRBD1 (6 bases). The receptor was isolated from an elderly woman with active or convalescent COVID-19. Here the CDR3 reads CASTTLTGSPGANVLTF. The CDR3 DNA is TGTGCCAGCACCACACTTACAGGGAGTCCTGGGGCCAACGTCCTGACTTTC.